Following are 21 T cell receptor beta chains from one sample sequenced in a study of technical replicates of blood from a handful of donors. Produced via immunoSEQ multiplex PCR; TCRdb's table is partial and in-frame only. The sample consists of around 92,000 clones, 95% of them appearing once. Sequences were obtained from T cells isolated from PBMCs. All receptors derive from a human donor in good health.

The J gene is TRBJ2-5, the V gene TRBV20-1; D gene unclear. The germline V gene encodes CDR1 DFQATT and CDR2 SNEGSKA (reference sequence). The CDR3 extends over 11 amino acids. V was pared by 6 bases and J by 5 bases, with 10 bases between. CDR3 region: CSATLRETQYF. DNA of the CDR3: TGCAGTGCCACCCTCAGGGAGACCCAGTACTTC.

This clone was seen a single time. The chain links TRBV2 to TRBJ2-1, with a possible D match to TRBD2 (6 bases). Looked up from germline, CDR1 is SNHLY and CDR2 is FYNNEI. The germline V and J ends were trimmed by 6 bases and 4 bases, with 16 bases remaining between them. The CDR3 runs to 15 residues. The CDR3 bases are TGTGCCAGCAGGGCCCGGGACTTACTATACAATGAGCAGTTCTTC. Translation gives CASRARDLLYNEQFF.

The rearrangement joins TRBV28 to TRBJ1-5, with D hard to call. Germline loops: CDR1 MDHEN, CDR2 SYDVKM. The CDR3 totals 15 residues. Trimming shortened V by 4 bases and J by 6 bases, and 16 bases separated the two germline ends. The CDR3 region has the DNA TGTGCCAGCAGTTACACCAATACCCGAGGTCAGCCCCAGCATTTT. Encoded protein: CASSYTNTRGQPQHF.

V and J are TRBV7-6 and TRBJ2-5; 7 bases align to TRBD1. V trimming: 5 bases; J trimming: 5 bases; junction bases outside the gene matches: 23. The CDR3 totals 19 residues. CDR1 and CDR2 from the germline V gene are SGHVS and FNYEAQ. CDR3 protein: CASSRSRIRDRETRETQYF. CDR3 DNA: TGTGCCAGCAGCCGTAGCCGAATCCGGGACAGAGAAACGAGGGAGACCCAGTACTTC.

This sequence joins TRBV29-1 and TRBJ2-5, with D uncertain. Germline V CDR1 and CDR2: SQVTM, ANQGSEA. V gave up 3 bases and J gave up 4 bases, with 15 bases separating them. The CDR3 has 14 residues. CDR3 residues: CSVDFMATRETQYF. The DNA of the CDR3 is TGCAGCGTTGATTTCATGGCCACCAGAGAGACCCAGTACTTC.

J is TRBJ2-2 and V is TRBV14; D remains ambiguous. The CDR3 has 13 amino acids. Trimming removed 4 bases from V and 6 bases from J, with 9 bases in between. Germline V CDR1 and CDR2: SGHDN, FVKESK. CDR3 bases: TGTGCCAGCAGCCCGTTAGTCTCCGGGGAGCTGTTTTTT. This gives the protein CASSPLVSGELFF.

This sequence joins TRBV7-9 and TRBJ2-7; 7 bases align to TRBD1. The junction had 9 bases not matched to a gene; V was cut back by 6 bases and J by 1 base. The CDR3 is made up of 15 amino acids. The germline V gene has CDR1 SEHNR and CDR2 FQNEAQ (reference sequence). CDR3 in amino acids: CASSTRTGPSYEQYF. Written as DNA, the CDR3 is TGTGCCAGCAGTACCCGGACAGGTCCTTCCTACGAGCAGTACTTC. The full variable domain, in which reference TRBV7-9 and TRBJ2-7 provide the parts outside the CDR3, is DTGVSQNPRHKITKRGQNVTFRCDPISEHNRLYWYRQTLGQGPEFLTYFQNEAQLEKSRLLSDRFSAERPKGSFSTLEIQRTEQGDSAMYLCASSTRTGPSYEQYFGPGTRLTVT.

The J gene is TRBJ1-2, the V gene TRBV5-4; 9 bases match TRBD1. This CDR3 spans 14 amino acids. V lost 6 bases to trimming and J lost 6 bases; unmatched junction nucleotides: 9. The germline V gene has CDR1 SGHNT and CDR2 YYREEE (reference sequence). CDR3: CASTFQGQGNGYTF. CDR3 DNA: TGTGCCAGCACCTTCCAGGGACAGGGTAATGGCTACACCTTC.

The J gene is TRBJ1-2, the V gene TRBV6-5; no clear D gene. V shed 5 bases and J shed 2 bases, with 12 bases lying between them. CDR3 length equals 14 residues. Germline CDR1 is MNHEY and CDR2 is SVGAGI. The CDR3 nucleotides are TGTGCCAGCAGTCCGAGCGCTTTGAACTATGGCTACACCTTC. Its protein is CASSPSALNYGYTF.

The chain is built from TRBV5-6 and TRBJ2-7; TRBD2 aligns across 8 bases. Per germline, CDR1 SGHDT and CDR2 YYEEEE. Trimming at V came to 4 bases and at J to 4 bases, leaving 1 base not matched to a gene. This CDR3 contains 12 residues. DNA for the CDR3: TGTGCCAGCAGCCGGGGGGGGTACGAGCAGTACTTC. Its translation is CASSRGGYEQYF. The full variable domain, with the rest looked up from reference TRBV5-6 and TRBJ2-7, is DAGVTQSPTHLIKTRGQQVTLRCSPKSGHDTVSWYQQALGQGPQFIFQYYEEEERQRGNFPDRFSGHQFPNYSSELNVNALLLGDSALYLCASSRGGYEQYFGPGTRLTVT.

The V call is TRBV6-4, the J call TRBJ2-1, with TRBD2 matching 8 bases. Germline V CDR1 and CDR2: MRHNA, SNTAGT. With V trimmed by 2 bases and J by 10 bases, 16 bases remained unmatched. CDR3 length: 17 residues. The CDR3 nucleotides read TGTGCCAGCAGTGACGCCCGGGCTACCCCCCGGGGGGGGGAGCAGTTCTTC. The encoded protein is CASSDARATPRGGEQFF.

The CDR3 reads CASSLGGANEQYF. The CDR3 coding sequence is TGCGCCAGCAGCTTGGGCGGAGCCAACGAGCAGTACTTC. The chain joins TRBV5-1 to TRBJ2-7; D not certain. V lost 0 bases and J lost 5, with 9 bases in between. Germline values: CDR1 SGHRS, CDR2 YFSETQ. The CDR3 has 13 residues.

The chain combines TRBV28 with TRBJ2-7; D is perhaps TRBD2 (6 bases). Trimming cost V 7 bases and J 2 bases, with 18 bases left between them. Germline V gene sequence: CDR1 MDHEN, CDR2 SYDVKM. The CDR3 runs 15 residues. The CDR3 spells CASTPYRRGAYEQYF. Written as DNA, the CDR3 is TGTGCCAGCACCCCTTATAGGAGGGGCGCCTACGAGCAGTACTTC.

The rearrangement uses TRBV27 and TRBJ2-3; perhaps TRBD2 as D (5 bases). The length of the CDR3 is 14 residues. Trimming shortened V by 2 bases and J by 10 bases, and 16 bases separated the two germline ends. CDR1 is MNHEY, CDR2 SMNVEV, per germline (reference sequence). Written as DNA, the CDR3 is TGTGCCAGCAGTTTAAAAGAGGGAAGGGATCCGCAGTATTTT. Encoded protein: CASSLKEGRDPQYF.

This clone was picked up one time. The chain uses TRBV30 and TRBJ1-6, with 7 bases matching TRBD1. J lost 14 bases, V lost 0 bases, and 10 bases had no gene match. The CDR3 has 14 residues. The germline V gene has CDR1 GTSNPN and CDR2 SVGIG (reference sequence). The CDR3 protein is CAWSVGTAIWTLHF. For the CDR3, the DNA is TGTGCCTGGAGTGTAGGGACAGCAATTTGGACCCTCCACTTT.

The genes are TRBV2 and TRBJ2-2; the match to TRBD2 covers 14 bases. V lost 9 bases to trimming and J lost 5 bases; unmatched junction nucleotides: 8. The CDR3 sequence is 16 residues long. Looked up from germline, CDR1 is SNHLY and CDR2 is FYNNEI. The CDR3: CASSGLAGATTGELFF. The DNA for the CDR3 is TGTGCCAGTTCGGGACTAGCGGGGGCCACGACCGGGGAGCTGTTTTTT.

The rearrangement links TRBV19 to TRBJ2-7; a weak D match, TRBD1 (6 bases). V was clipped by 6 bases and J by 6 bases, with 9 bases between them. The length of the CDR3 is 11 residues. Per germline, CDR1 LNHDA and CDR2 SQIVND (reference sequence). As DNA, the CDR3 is TGTGCCAGTAGCAGGGGCGGCGAGCAGTACTTC. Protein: CASSRGGEQYF. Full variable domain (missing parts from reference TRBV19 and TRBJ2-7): DGGITQSPKYLFRKEGQNVTLSCEQNLNHDAMYWYRQDPGQGLRLIYYSQIVNDFQKGDIAEGYSVSREKKESFPLTVTSAQKNPTAFYLCASSRGGEQYFGPGTRLTVT.

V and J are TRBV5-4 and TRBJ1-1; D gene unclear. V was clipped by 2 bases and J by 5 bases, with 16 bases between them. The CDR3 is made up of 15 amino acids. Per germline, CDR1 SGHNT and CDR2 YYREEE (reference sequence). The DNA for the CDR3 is TGTGCCAGCAGCTTAGTGGGGATGGGAGGGACTGAAGCTTTCTTT. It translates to CASSLVGMGGTEAFF.

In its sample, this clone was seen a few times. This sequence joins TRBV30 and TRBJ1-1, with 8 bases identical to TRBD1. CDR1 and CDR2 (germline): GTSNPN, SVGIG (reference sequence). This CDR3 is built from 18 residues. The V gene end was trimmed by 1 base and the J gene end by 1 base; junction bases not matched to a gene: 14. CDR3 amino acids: CAWSEPTGGRSPNTEAFF. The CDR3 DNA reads TGTGCCTGGAGTGAACCCACAGGGGGTCGGTCCCCGAACACTGAAGCTTTCTTT.

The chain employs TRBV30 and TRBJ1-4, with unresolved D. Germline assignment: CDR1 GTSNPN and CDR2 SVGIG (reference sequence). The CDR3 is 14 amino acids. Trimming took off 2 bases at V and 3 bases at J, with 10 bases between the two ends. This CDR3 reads CAWSYGQSNEKLFF. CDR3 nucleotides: TGTGCCTGGAGTTATGGGCAGTCTAATGAAAAACTGTTTTTT.

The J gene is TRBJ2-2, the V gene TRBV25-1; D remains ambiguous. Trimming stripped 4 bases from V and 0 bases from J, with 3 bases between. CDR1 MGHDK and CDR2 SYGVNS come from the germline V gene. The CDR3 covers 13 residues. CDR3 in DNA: TGTGCCAGCAGTGTAGCGAACACCGGGGAGCTGTTTTTT. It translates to CASSVANTGELFF.